A single sample is the source of the 16 T cell receptor beta chains below, sequenced in a study of T cell repertoires in cytomegalovirus infection. TCRdb reprocessed the reads with MiXCR, giving one entry per CDR3 protein. Here the sample spans 750,000 to 950,000 distinct CDR3 sequences, 25% to 35% being singletons. Antigens for these TCRs are unknown. The source material was cultured CD8+ T cells from PBMCs, sampled from culture after CMV antigen stimulation. The receptors shown here come from a human donor in good health (CMV status not recorded). Some clones in this sample may be carry-over from other donors' samples.

The rearrangement joins TRBV7-9 to TRBJ1-6, with TRBD1 as a possible D gene (5 bases). The CDR3 sequence is 14 residues long. The germline CDR1 and CDR2 sequences are SEHNR and FQNEAQ (reference sequence). Trimming removed 5 bases from V and 5 bases from J, with 10 bases in between. CDR3 amino acids: CASSAGFDNSPLHF. In nucleotides, the CDR3 is TGTGCCAGCAGCGCAGGGTTCGATAATTCACCCCTCCACTTT.

This clonotype occurred a few times. The J gene is TRBJ1-3, the V gene TRBV27; 12 bases match TRBD1. The CDR3 consists of 21 residues. J lost 0 bases, V lost 3 bases, and 15 bases had no gene match. The germline V gene encodes CDR1 MNHEY and CDR2 SMNVEV (reference sequence). The CDR3 sequence: CASSFARVGTGGEGSGNTIYF. The CDR3 DNA is TGTGCCAGCAGTTTCGCTCGGGTAGGGACAGGGGGCGAGGGCTCTGGAAACACCATATATTTT.

V is TRBV4-2 and J is TRBJ2-3; 7 nucleotides line up with TRBD2. V was pared by 0 bases and J by 0 bases, with 9 bases of the junction left unmatched. The CDR3 loop spans 18 amino acids. CDR1 LGHNA and CDR2 YNFKEQ come from the germline V gene. CDR3 residues: CASSQDPPPSGSTDTQYF. The CDR3, as DNA: TGTGCCAGCAGCCAAGATCCCCCCCCTAGCGGTAGCACAGATACGCAGTATTTT.

The chain recombines TRBV27 with TRBJ2-1; no firm D call. CDR3 length: 13 amino acids. The V end was cut by 10 bases, the J end by 4 bases, with 14 bases between. CDR1 MNHEY and CDR2 SMNVEV come from the germline V gene (reference sequence). The CDR3 region is CAIAPSMYNEQFF. CDR3 in DNA: TGTGCCATCGCCCCTTCGATGTACAATGAGCAGTTCTTC.

This clonotype was found a few times. The chain is built from TRBV7-9 and TRBJ1-1, with 9 bases identical to TRBD1. V gave up 4 bases and J gave up 0 bases; unmatched junction bases: 3. This CDR3 region has 15 residues. Germline V gives CDR1 SEHNR, CDR2 FQNEAQ (reference sequence). CDR3 loop: CASSWDRDLNTEAFF. In nucleotides, the CDR3 is TGTGCCAGCAGCTGGGACAGGGACTTGAACACTGAAGCTTTCTTT.

The chain has TRBV11-2 and TRBJ2-4, with a possible D match to TRBD1 (6 bases). Trimming stripped 1 base from V and 3 bases from J, with 13 bases between. Germline V lookup: CDR1 SGHAT, CDR2 FQNNGV. This CDR3 spans 16 amino acids. The DNA for the CDR3 is TGTGCCAGCAGCTTAGGGGGGCGGAGTGTCAAAAACATTCAGTACTTC. Translation: CASSLGGRSVKNIQYF.

This clonotype was picked up many times. The chain links TRBV6-1 to TRBJ1-1; 9 bases line up with TRBD1. The germline gives CDR1 MNHNS, CDR2 SASEGT. V shed 6 bases, J shed 3 bases, and the junction held 11 bases outside the gene matches. There are 16 residues in the CDR3. The CDR3, as DNA: TGTGCCAGCAGGGATGAAACAGGGGGCGGATACACTGAAGCTTTCTTT. Protein sequence: CASRDETGGGYTEAFF.

V usage is TRBV5-6 and J usage is TRBJ2-7; D gene ambiguous. CDR1 is SGHDT, CDR2 YYEEEE, per germline. The CDR3 has 11 residues. Trimming took 4 bases from V and 6 from J, leaving 8 bases between them. The CDR3 nucleotides are TGTGCCAGCAGCGTCGGGCTCGAGCAGTACGTC. Translated, it gives CASSVGLEQYV.

The chain has TRBV27 and TRBJ2-3; 8 nucleotides agree with TRBD2. The ends lost 5 bases at V and 2 bases at J; junction bases unmatched: 12. Germline V gene lookup returns CDR1 MNHEY and CDR2 SMNVEV (reference sequence). CDR3 size: 17 residues. CDR3 amino acids: CASSPWASGLPTDTQYF. The CDR3 DNA reads as TGTGCCAGCAGTCCCTGGGCTAGCGGGTTACCCACAGATACGCAGTATTTT.

This clonotype occurred a few times. The V call is TRBV12-3 or TRBV12-4, the J call TRBJ1-1; no clear D. The CDR3 runs to 13 residues. Deletions cut 4 bases from V and 3 bases from J, with 9 bases between. CDR3: CASSSQSYTEAFF. As DNA, the CDR3 is TGTGCCAGCAGTTCTCAGTCTTACACTGAAGCTTTCTTT.

This clonotype was detected a few times. The CDR3 region is CASSQSTQTMSVDASTDTQYF. In nucleotides, the CDR3 is TGCGCCAGCAGTCAATCGACCCAGACCATGAGTGTAGACGCTAGCACAGATACGCAGTATTTT. V gene TRBV23-1 combines with J gene TRBJ2-3; D ambiguous. TRBV23-1 carries the ORF label, with uncertain function. The CDR3 has 21 amino acids. Trimming cost V 0 bases and J 0 bases, with 25 bases left between them.

This sequence joins TRBV14 and TRBJ2-2, with D possibly matching TRBD1 (5 bases). Trimming stripped 4 bases from V and 0 bases from J, with 6 bases between. The germline V gene encodes CDR1 SGHDN and CDR2 FVKESK. The CDR3 is 14 residues long. The CDR3 nucleotides read TGTGCCAGCAGCCGACAGCCGAACACCGGGGAGCTGTTTTTT. Residues: CASSRQPNTGELFF.

This clonotype has ten or more counts. The chain employs TRBV7-6 and TRBJ1-4; possibly TRBD1 for D (5 bases). The V and J ends lost 5 bases and 8 bases respectively, with 24 bases between them. The CDR3 runs to 17 residues. From germline, CDR1 is SGHVS and CDR2 FNYEAQ. Here the CDR3 DNA reads TGTGCCAGCAGCCTCTTAGTTGGCGACAGACCGGAGGAAAAACTGTTTTTT. Amino acid sequence: CASSLLVGDRPEEKLFF.

This clonotype was seen at least ten times. The chain is built from TRBV25-1 and TRBJ1-2; TRBD1 might be the D (5 bases). The germline V gene encodes CDR1 MGHDK and CDR2 SYGVNS. V was trimmed by 3 bases and J by 7 bases, leaving 12 bases between them. This CDR3 comprises 13 residues. The CDR3 DNA follows: TGTGCCAGCAGTGACGGCAGGGTTAGTGGCTACACCTTC. Its translation is CASSDGRVSGYTF.

The chain has TRBV4-1 and TRBJ2-1; no clear D. The germline CDR1 and CDR2 sequences are MGHRA and YSYEKL. CDR3 size: 14 residues. Trimming shortened V by 0 bases and J by 6 bases, and 9 bases separated the two germline ends. The CDR3 coding sequence is TGCGCCAGCAGCCAAGACTGGCAATTCAATGAGCAGTTCTTC. Amino acid sequence: CASSQDWQFNEQFF.

For the CDR3, the DNA is TGTGCCAGCAGTGAACTTGGGACAGCAGCAGGCTACACCTTC. This encodes CASSELGTAAGYTF. This chain links TRBV6-1 with TRBJ1-2; 7 nucleotides match TRBD1. Germline V gene data show CDR1 as MNHNS and CDR2 as SASEGT. This CDR3 has 14 amino acids. V shed 2 bases, J shed 8 bases, and the junction held 8 bases outside the gene matches.